A single sample gave rise to the 27 T cell receptor beta chains below, sequenced in a study of cytomegalovirus exposure and HLA in healthy donors. Primers for the PCR totalled 60 Vbeta and 13 Jbeta. The assay was immunoSEQ multiplex PCR, and TCRdb's table has in-frame clones only and misses some. The table has approximately 190,000 clones, approximately 88% seen once. Sequencing was carried out using PBMCs. These receptors all stem from a woman between 45 and 65 years old in good health and CMV-seropositive.

The rearrangement joins TRBV5-1 to TRBJ2-7; 10 nucleotides match TRBD1. The germline CDR1 and CDR2 sequences are SGHRS and YFSETQ. The CDR3 is 16 residues long. V was clipped by 0 bases and J by 4 bases; unmatched bases: 7. CDR3 bases: TGCGCCAGCAGCTTGGCCGTAGGACAGGGGGGATACGAGCAGTACTTC. This sequence encodes CASSLAVGQGGYEQYF. The whole variable domain, remainder taken from reference TRBV5-1 and TRBJ2-7, is KAGVTQTPRYLIKTRGQQVTLSCSPISGHRSVSWYQQTPGQGLQFLFEYFSETQRNKGNFPGRFSGRQFSNSRSEMNVSTLELGDSALYLCASSLAVGQGGYEQYFGPGTRLTVT.

V and J are TRBV30 and TRBJ1-3; weak D call: TRBD1 (6 bases). The ends were cut back, 5 bases at V and 5 bases at J, with 22 bases in the middle. The germline CDR1 and CDR2 sequences are GTSNPN and SVGIG (reference sequence). The CDR3 is made up of 16 amino acids. CDR3 nucleotide sequence: TGTGCCTGGGCCTTCCCGGGACAAGCCCCTCGAAACACCATATATTTT. Residues: CAWAFPGQAPRNTIYF.

This chain links TRBV4-2 with TRBJ1-4, with 7 bases that match TRBD1. V shed 4 bases and J 4 bases; nucleotides not matched to a gene: 6. This CDR3 spans 15 amino acids. Germline V CDR1 and CDR2: LGHNA, YNFKEQ. CDR3 nucleotide sequence: TGTGCCAGCAGCCTTGAGGGGGCTCTTAATGAAAAACTGTTTTTT. It translates to CASSLEGALNEKLFF.

CDR3 in DNA: TGTGCCAGCAGCAAAGTTCCACGGGTGGGCGAGCAGTACTTC. Residues: CASSKVPRVGEQYF. The J gene is TRBJ2-7, the V gene TRBV21-1; the listed D gene, TRBD2, was not tested against the DNA. TRBV21-1 counts as a pseudogene. The CDR3 is made up of 14 amino acids.

The chain links TRBV2 to TRBJ2-2; D may be TRBD1 (6 bases). The CDR3 contains 14 residues. Germline V CDR1 and CDR2: SNHLY, FYNNEI. V shed 6 bases and J shed 7 bases, with 15 bases lying between them. Here the CDR3 DNA reads TGTGCCAGCAGGATGGACAGAACCGACGGGGAGCTGTTTTTT. Residues: CASRMDRTDGELFF.

This chain joins TRBV6-5 and TRBJ1-1; D call uncertain. V lost 5 bases and J lost 0, with 7 bases in between. Germline loops: CDR1 MNHEY, CDR2 SVGAGI. The CDR3 runs to 13 residues. For the CDR3, the DNA is TGTGCCAGCAGTCAACAGATGAACACTGAAGCTTTCTTT. This sequence encodes CASSQQMNTEAFF.

J is TRBJ2-3 and V is TRBV7-9; perhaps TRBD2 as D (5 bases). The V and J ends lost 5 bases and 2 bases respectively, with 23 bases between them. CDR3 length: 18 residues. Looked up from germline, CDR1 is SEHNR and CDR2 is FQNEAQ (reference sequence). The CDR3 nucleotides read TGTGCCAGCAGCCCCCAGGAGAGGGCGATGGGCACCACAGATACGCAGTATTTT. Translated, it gives CASSPQERAMGTTDTQYF.

The J gene is TRBJ1-5, the V gene TRBV6-6, with 10 nucleotides matching TRBD1. This CDR3 comprises 15 residues. Trimming removed 5 bases from V and 5 bases from J; junction bases left unmatched: 6. The germline CDR1 and CDR2 sequences are MNHNY and SVGAGI (reference sequence). The CDR3 region has the DNA TGTGCCAGCAGTGACCCCGGGACAGGGGATCAGCCCCAGCATTTT. This sequence encodes CASSDPGTGDQPQHF.

A few counts support this clone. The chain employs TRBV9 and TRBJ2-7; D possibly corresponds to TRBD1 (5 bases). The V gene lost 0 bases and the J gene lost 3 bases, with 10 bases spanning the gap. Germline loops: CDR1 SGDLS, CDR2 YYNGEE. CDR3 length: 14 amino acids. This CDR3 is CASSVADRDYEQYF. CDR3 bases: TGTGCCAGCAGCGTAGCTGACAGAGACTACGAGCAGTACTTC.

The chain combines TRBV4-2 with TRBJ2-7, with a possible D match to TRBD1 (5 bases). V shed 0 bases and J shed 3 bases, with 12 bases lying between them. CDR1 is LGHNA, CDR2 YNFKEQ, per germline. This CDR3 is built from 15 residues. CDR3 in DNA: TGTGCCAGCAGCCAAGATAGGACACCAGACTACGAGCAGTACTTC. Translating gives CASSQDRTPDYEQYF.

The rearrangement links TRBV9 to TRBJ2-5; no clear D. The CDR3 covers 14 residues. CDR1 is SGDLS and CDR2 is YYNGEE in the germline V gene. V lost 1 base and J lost 4, with 11 bases in between. CDR3: CASSVRQEGETQYF. The CDR3 bases are TGTGCCAGCAGCGTACGCCAGGAAGGAGAGACCCAGTACTTC.

The chain joins TRBV19 to TRBJ2-3; 10 bases match TRBD2. Losses at the gene ends were 4 bases for V and 3 bases for J; bases not matched to a gene: 16. Germline-derived CDR1 and CDR2 are LNHDA and SQIVND (reference sequence). The CDR3 length is 19 residues. CDR3 in DNA: TGTGCCAGTAGTACATCTAGAGCGGGGGGGCGGGATAGGACAGATACGCAGTATTTT. The encoded protein is CASSTSRAGGRDRTDTQYF.

The chain is built from TRBV5-1 and TRBJ2-7; TRBD1 might be the D (6 bases). This CDR3 is 15 amino acids long. Germline loops: CDR1 SGHRS, CDR2 YFSETQ. The ends were cut back, 0 bases at V and 2 bases at J, with 12 bases in the middle. In DNA, the CDR3 is TGCGCCAGCAGCTTGGAGGGACACACTCCCTACGAGCAGTACTTC. Protein: CASSLEGHTPYEQYF. The full variable domain, in which reference TRBV5-1 and TRBJ2-7 provide the parts outside the CDR3, is KAGVTQTPRYLIKTRGQQVTLSCSPISGHRSVSWYQQTPGQGLQFLFEYFSETQRNKGNFPGRFSGRQFSNSRSEMNVSTLELGDSALYLCASSLEGHTPYEQYFGPGTRLTVT.

J is TRBJ2-1 and V is TRBV6-6, with 10 bases matching TRBD1. This CDR3 spans 14 amino acids. V shed 6 bases and J 7 bases; nucleotides not matched to a gene: 6. CDR1 MNHNY and CDR2 SVGAGI come from the germline V gene (reference sequence). The CDR3 sequence is CASSQLDRGNEQFF. The CDR3 DNA sequence: TGTGCCAGCAGCCAATTGGACAGGGGGAATGAGCAGTTCTTC.

The chain recombines TRBV6-5 with TRBJ1-2, with D unresolved. Between the trimmed V and J ends, which lost 0 bases and 3 bases, there was a span of 8 bases. Germline assignment: CDR1 MNHEY and CDR2 SVGAGI. This CDR3 comprises 14 residues. DNA for the CDR3: TGTGCCAGCAGTTACTCTGAGGAGGACTATGGCTACACCTTC. Protein: CASSYSEEDYGYTF.

This clone appeared a single time. CDR3 protein: CASSLGARTDTQYF. DNA of the CDR3: TGCGCCAGCAGCTTGGGTGCTAGGACAGATACGCAGTATTTT. The chain employs TRBV5-1 and TRBJ2-3; no firm D call. The CDR3 is made up of 14 amino acids. Germline loops: CDR1 SGHRS, CDR2 YFSETQ. V lost 0 bases and J lost 3, with 8 bases in between.

The CDR3 is CASSQNQLGGATDTQYF. CDR3 coding DNA: TGCGCCAGCAGCCAAAACCAACTCGGGGGGGCAACAGATACGCAGTATTTT. V usage is TRBV4-1 and J usage is TRBJ2-3; 8 nucleotides agree with TRBD2. This CDR3 contains 17 residues. V lost 2 bases to trimming and J lost 3 bases; unmatched junction nucleotides: 10. Germline V lookup: CDR1 MGHRA, CDR2 YSYEKL.

The CDR3 loop is CASSPGTVNNSPLHF. The CDR3, as DNA: TGTGCCAGCAGCCCAGGGACAGTAAATAATTCACCCCTCCACTTT. The chain couples TRBV5-4 to TRBJ1-6, with TRBD1 identical over 7 bases. Germline values: CDR1 SGHNT, CDR2 YYREEE (reference sequence). The CDR3 spans 15 residues. V shed 4 bases and J 5 bases; nucleotides not matched to a gene: 6.

In its sample, this clone was seen once. The rearrangement joins TRBV18 to TRBJ1-3; 7 nucleotides match TRBD1. V lost 3 bases to trimming and J lost 3 bases; unmatched junction nucleotides: 5. Germline CDR1 and CDR2: KGHSH and LQKENI. This CDR3 comprises 15 residues. CDR3 protein: CASSPPRGLGNTIYF. Here the CDR3 DNA reads TGTGCCAGCTCACCCCCGAGGGGGCTTGGAAACACCATATATTTT. Full variable domain (missing parts from reference TRBV18 and TRBJ1-3): NAGVMQNPRHLVRRRGQEARLRCSPMKGHSHVYWYRQLPEEGLKFMVYLQKENIIDESGMPKERFSAEFPKEGPSILRIQQVVRGDSAAYFCASSPPRGLGNTIYFGEGSWLTVV.

The chain is built from TRBV30 and TRBJ1-5; 11 nucleotides agree with TRBD1. Germline V gives CDR1 GTSNPN, CDR2 SVGIG (reference sequence). The CDR3 consists of 15 residues. V shed 3 bases and J 5 bases; nucleotides not matched to a gene: 6. The CDR3, as DNA: TGTGCCTGGAGCCCCGGACAGGGGGCTTATCAGCCCCAGCATTTT. Protein: CAWSPGQGAYQPQHF.

CDR3 coding DNA: TGTGCCAGCAGCAATCAGAACGACAGGGGGCGAGGAAACACCATATATTTT. Its translation is CASSNQNDRGRGNTIYF. The chain links TRBV5-4 to TRBJ1-3; 10 nucleotides align to TRBD1. In germline, CDR1 is SGHNT, CDR2 YYREEE (reference sequence). The trim removed 4 bases at V and 4 bases at J, leaving 11 bases unmatched. The CDR3 sequence is 17 residues long.

The chain has TRBV19 and TRBJ1-2; TRBD1 matches 7 bases. The CDR3 has 15 amino acids. CDR1 is LNHDA and CDR2 is SQIVND in the germline V gene (reference sequence). V shed 1 base and J 5 bases; nucleotides not matched to a gene: 7. CDR3 DNA sequence: TGTGCCAGTAGTATAGGCGACACAGGGGTTTATGGCTACACCTTC. This translates into CASSIGDTGVYGYTF.

V usage is TRBV11-3 and J usage is TRBJ2-1, with unresolved D. This CDR3 region has 12 residues. Between the trimmed V and J ends, which lost 1 base and 9 bases, there was a span of 7 bases. Germline CDR1 and CDR2: SGHNT and YENEEA. This CDR3 is CASSLVTSEQFF. CDR3 DNA: TGTGCCAGCAGCTTAGTGACTTCTGAGCAGTTCTTC.

The chain has TRBV7-9 and TRBJ1-1, with a tentative D call TRBD1 (5 bases). The germline CDR1 and CDR2 sequences are SEHNR and FQNEAQ (reference sequence). Trimming removed 1 base from V and 0 bases from J, with 15 bases in between. The CDR3 contains 17 residues. CDR3 region: CASSLGGAAAMNTEAFF. The CDR3 nucleotides read TGTGCCAGCAGCTTAGGGGGCGCGGCAGCGATGAACACTGAAGCTTTCTTT.

This clone is a singleton in its sample. This chain uses TRBV20-1 with TRBJ1-5; the D is unclear. V lost 6 bases to trimming and J lost 5 bases, with 8 bases between them. Germline V CDR1 and CDR2: DFQATT, SNEGSKA (reference sequence). The CDR3 totals 11 residues. Written as DNA, the CDR3 is TGCAGTGCCAGTCCCGATCAGCCCCAGCATTTT. This translates into CSASPDQPQHF.

On this clone: One end of the junction does not line up with germline, which may come from a read error. The chain has TRBV7-9 and TRBJ2-7; 12 bases fit TRBD2. The CDR3 has 16 amino acids. The germline gives CDR1 SEHNR, CDR2 FQNEAQ (reference sequence). The CDR3 here is CSSSRGASGGEREQYF. CDR3 nucleotides: TGTTCCAGCAGCCGCGGGGCTAGCGGGGGGGAGCGCGAGCAGTACTTC.

The J gene is TRBJ1-2, the V gene TRBV5-4; the match to TRBD1 covers 8 bases. The CDR3 runs to 14 residues. J lost 5 bases, V lost 2 bases, and 5 bases had no gene match. Per the germline V gene, CDR1 is SGHNT and CDR2 is YYREEE (reference sequence). CDR3 protein: CASSFQGARYGYTF. The CDR3 bases are TGTGCCAGCAGCTTCCAGGGGGCGCGGTATGGCTACACCTTC.